This T cell receptor beta chain was captured in a study of shared clonotypes between healthy human individuals. At the level of the study: Donors were a couple of women and a few men aged 18 to 49. Notes on the study in general: Sample collection involved blood only; tissue repertoires are likely different.

For this clone: Its antigen is unknown.

Authors' processing steps: Quality scores were absent from the junction-only immunoSEQ sequences, so filtering differed. TCRdb's copy holds only in-frame clones and misses some; the assay was immunoSEQ multiplex PCR. V and J calls and clone size are given by that table; D and trimming were obtained from the DNA. The sample includes about half a million clones, around 80% of them seen just once. Germline V lookup: CDR1 SGHRS, CDR2 YFSETQ. CDR3 size: 16 residues. The germline V and J ends were trimmed by 0 bases and 2 bases, with 12 bases remaining between them. The gene calls are TRBV5-1 and TRBJ1-5; D not certain. This clonotype originated in a woman aged 35 to 49 in good health. Some clones in this sample may be carry-over from other donors' samples. The source material was PBMCs. The CDR3 here is CASSLEGGKGNQPQHF. The CDR3, as DNA: TGCGCCAGCAGCTTGGAGGGTGGGAAGGGCAATCAGCCCCAGCATTTT. The entire variable domain, with the rest obtained from reference TRBV5-1 and TRBJ1-5, is as follows: KAGVTQTPRYLIKTRGQQVTLSCSPISGHRSVSWYQQTPGQGLQFLFEYFSETQRNKGNFPGRFSGRQFSNSRSEMNVSTLELGDSALYLCASSLEGGKGNQPQHFGDGTRLSIL.